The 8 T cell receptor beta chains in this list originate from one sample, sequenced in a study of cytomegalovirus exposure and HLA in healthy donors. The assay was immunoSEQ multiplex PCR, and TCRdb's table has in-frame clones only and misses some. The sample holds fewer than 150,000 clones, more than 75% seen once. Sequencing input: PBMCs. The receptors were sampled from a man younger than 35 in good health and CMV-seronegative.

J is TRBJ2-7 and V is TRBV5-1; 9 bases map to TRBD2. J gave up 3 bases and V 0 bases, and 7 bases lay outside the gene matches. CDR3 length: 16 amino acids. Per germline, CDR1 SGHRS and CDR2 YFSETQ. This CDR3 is CASSLEGAGGYYEQYF. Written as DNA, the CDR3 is TGCGCCAGCAGCTTGGAGGGAGCGGGGGGCTACTACGAGCAGTACTTC.

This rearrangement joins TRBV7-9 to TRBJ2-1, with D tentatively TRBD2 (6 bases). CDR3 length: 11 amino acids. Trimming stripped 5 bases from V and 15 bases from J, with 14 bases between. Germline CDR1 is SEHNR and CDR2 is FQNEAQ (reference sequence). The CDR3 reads CASSPGGIGFF. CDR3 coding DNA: TGTGCCAGCAGCCCAGGCGGGATCGGGTTCTTC.

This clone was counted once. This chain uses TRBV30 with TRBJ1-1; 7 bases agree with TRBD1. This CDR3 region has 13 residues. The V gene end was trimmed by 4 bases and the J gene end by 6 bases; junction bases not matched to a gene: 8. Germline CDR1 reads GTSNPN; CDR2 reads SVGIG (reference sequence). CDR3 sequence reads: CAWTQTGSPEAFF. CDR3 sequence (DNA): TGTGCCTGGACCCAGACAGGGTCGCCTGAAGCTTTCTTT.

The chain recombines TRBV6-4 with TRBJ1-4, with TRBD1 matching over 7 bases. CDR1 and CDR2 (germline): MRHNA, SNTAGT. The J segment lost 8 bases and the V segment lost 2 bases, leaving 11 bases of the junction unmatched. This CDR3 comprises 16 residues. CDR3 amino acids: CASSDRLEGAREKLFF. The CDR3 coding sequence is TGTGCCAGCAGTGACAGACTTGAGGGGGCGAGGGAAAAACTGTTTTTT.

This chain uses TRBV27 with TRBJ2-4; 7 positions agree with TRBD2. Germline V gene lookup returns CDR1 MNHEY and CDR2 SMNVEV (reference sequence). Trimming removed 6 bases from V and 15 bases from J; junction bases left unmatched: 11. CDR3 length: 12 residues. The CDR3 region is CASRSREGRAYF. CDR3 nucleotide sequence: TGTGCCAGCAGATCAAGGGAGGGCCGGGCGTACTTC.

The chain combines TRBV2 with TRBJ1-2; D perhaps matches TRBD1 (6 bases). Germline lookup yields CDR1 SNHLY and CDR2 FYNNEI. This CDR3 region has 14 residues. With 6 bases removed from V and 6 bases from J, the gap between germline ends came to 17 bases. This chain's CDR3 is CASRFLWGRDGYTF. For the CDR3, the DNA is TGTGCCAGCAGGTTCCTTTGGGGGCGGGATGGCTACACCTTC.

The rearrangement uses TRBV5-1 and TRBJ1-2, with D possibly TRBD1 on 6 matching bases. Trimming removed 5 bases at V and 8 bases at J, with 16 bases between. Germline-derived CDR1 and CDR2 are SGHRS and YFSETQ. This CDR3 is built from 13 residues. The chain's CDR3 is CASRSTGQFGYTF. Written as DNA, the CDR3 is TGCGCCAGCAGATCAACCGGACAGTTCGGCTACACCTTC.

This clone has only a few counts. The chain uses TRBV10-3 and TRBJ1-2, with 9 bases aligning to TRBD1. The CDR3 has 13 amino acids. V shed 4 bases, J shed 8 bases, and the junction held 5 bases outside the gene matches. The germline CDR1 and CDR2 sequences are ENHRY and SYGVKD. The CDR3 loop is CAISAGQGLGYTF. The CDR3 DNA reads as TGTGCCATCAGTGCAGGACAGGGGCTGGGCTACACCTTC.